The rows below give T cell receptor beta chains drawn from one sample of a study of control samples from healthy donors and cancer patients. Libraries were prepared by immunoSEQ multiplex PCR; TCRdb keeps only in-frame clonotypes and omits some of them. This sample has over 50,000 clones, with 90% to 97% found just once. The sample taken for sequencing was blood. These receptor sequences come from a woman aged 18 to 35 in good health. Both conserved end residues are trimmed from each CDR3. Where a row states a size, it is once, few, many or the class of an expanded clone; other rows omit it.

abundance	v_gene	j_gene	len	CDR3aa
-	TRBV14	TRBJ1-1	13	ASSPTGTGFPEAF
-	TRBV7-9	TRBJ1-2	10	ASSLGADGYT
-	TRBV19	TRBJ1-1	13	ASTSDRFRFSEAF
-	TRBV3-1/TRBV3-2	TRBJ2-7	10	ASSQGPYEQY
-	TRBV6-5	TRBJ1-1	12	ASRRQEVNTEAF
-	TRBV19	TRBJ2-7	13	ASSVTGTGVYEQY
-	TRBV7-6	TRBJ1-3	15	ASSLARGQSSGNTIY
-	TRBV10-3	TRBJ1-5	12	ASSAGAWGQPQH
-	TRBV27	TRBJ1-1	12	ASSPQEGGTEAF
once	TRBV5-1	TRBJ1-1	12	ASSLDPSVTEAF
-	TRBV2	TRBJ1-1	12	ASRGDSMNTEAF
-	TRBV7-2	TRBJ1-2	14	ASSLDERGTIYGYT
-	TRBV2	TRBJ1-5	15	ASSGDRREISNQPQH
-	TRBV4-1	TRBJ1-2	10	ASSLPASGYT
-	TRBV9	TRBJ1-4	11	ASQGAVNEKLF
-	TRBV11-3	TRBJ2-1	12	ASSLDAQAYEQF
-	TRBV6-4	TRBJ2-6	14	ASSKEGQAGANVLT
once	TRBV20-1	TRBJ2-4	12	SASPRSGGNIQY
-	TRBV19	TRBJ1-2	12	ASSPGTGDYGYT
-	TRBV9	TRBJ1-2	10	ASSARPYGYT
-	TRBV5-4	TRBJ1-2	13	ASSLEGRGNYGYT
-	TRBV28	TRBJ1-4	14	ASSFPLTGFNEKLF
-	TRBV7-2	TRBJ2-3	13	ASRWGTGVRDTQY
-	TRBV3-1/TRBV3-2	TRBJ1-4	13	ASSQAGTENEKLF
once	TRBV11-2	TRBJ2-1	11	AILAGGLDEQF
-	TRBV3-1/TRBV3-2	TRBJ1-1	11	ASSHETENEAF
once	TRBV19	TRBJ1-5	13	ASSTRTGLNQPQH
-	TRBV14	TRBJ2-1	13	ASSQELAGRNEQF
-	TRBV9	TRBJ2-1	14	ASSVAYRGTYNEQF
-	TRBV7-2	TRBJ1-1	13	ASSSKGGQGTSAF
once	TRBV24-1	TRBJ2-6	12	ATSGVSGANVLT
-	TRBV5-1	TRBJ1-6	15	ASSLTGTASYNSPLH
-	TRBV5-3	TRBJ2-2	12	ARSVGQEGGELF
-	TRBV7-2	TRBJ1-1	11	ASSLTRGTEAF
-	TRBV19	TRBJ1-4	12	ASSMGQGWEKLF
-	TRBV5-1	TRBJ1-2	16	ASSNGGYDRTADYGYT
-	TRBV5-8	TRBJ2-7	10	ASSLVRYEQY
few	TRBV30	TRBJ1-1	9	AWSQQREAF
-	TRBV4-1	TRBJ1-5	13	ASSQDSGSNQPQH
-	TRBV5-4	TRBJ1-2	14	ASSLGPRTGNYGYT
-	TRBV18	TRBJ1-2	14	ASSPGQGAPNYGYT
once	TRBV7-6	TRBJ1-5	13	ASSRRDGRNQPQH
-	TRBV2	TRBJ1-4	12	ASREMGTDEKLF
-	TRBV3-1/TRBV3-2	TRBJ1-3	14	ASSQQTVLSGNTIY
-	TRBV5-1	TRBJ2-2	14	ASSYGQGTDTGELF